What follows are 18 T cell receptor beta chains derived from one specimen sequenced in a study of primary melanoma T cells and metastatic recurrence (dated by TCRdb to the early 2020s). The library was obtained by the immunoSEQ multiplex PCR assay. Not all clones reach the TCRdb copy of this immuneACCESS table, which keeps in-frame sequences only. Checked studies attribute under half of the gap to unresolved V genes and leave the rest unexplained. The sample records about 3,100 clones, 82% of which are singletons. Of the sample, roughly 21% is held by the ten largest clones. The sample was melanoma tumor tissue. Every receptor here comes from a human donor with melanoma.

About this clone itself: Its ends do not fully match the called genes, so a read error is possible. The rearrangement uses TRBV11-3 and TRBJ2-2; D possibly corresponds to TRBD2 (6 bases). There are 15 residues in the CDR3. Germline loops: CDR1 SGHNT, CDR2 YENEEA. The CDR3 DNA reads as TGTGCCAGCAGTTTAGGTAGCGGGAACACCGGGGAGCTGTTTTTT. Translation gives CASSLGSGNTGELFF. Full variable domain (remainder filled in from reference TRBV11-3 and TRBJ2-2): EAGVVQSPRYKIIEKKQPVAFWCNPISGHNTLYWYLQNLGQGPELLIRYENEEAVDDSQLPKDRFSAERLKGVDSTLKIQPAELGDSAVYLCASSLGSGNTGELFFGEGSRLTVL.

This rearrangement joins TRBV5-1 to TRBJ2-5; TRBD1 matches 8 bases. Germline CDR1 and CDR2: SGHRS and YFSETQ. The ends lost 3 bases at V and 5 bases at J; junction bases unmatched: 6. The CDR3 spans 14 residues. CDR3 sequence (DNA): TGCGCCAGCAGCTCAACAGGGGGTTGGGAGACCCAGTACTTC. Amino acid sequence: CASSSTGGWETQYF.

V is TRBV4-1 and J is TRBJ2-7, with a weak D call TRBD1 (5 bases). Germline-derived CDR1 and CDR2 are MGHRA and YSYEKL. This CDR3 spans 13 amino acids. Trimming removed 4 bases at V and 2 bases at J, with 9 bases between. Here the CDR3 DNA reads TGCGCCAGCAGCCTTCAGGGAACCTACGAGCAGTACTTC. Translation: CASSLQGTYEQYF.

The chain is built from TRBV19 and TRBJ2-7; D is ambiguous. The CDR3 is 14 residues long. Germline CDR1 reads LNHDA; CDR2 reads SQIVND (reference sequence). The V end was cut by 5 bases, the J end by 2 bases, with 13 bases between. The CDR3 DNA follows: TGTGCCAGTAGTCGTCCTCTAGAGGCCTACGAGCAGTACTTC. It codes for CASSRPLEAYEQYF.

The rearrangement joins TRBV27 to TRBJ2-7; D is perhaps TRBD1 or TRBD2 (6 bases each). V lost 2 bases and J 2 bases, leaving 22 bases between the germline ends. The CDR3 is made up of 18 amino acids. Germline values: CDR1 MNHEY, CDR2 SMNVEV (reference sequence). The CDR3 sequence is CASSLRGVSWNLPYEQYF. CDR3 nucleotides: TGTGCCAGCAGTTTAAGGGGGGTTTCTTGGAACCTACCCTACGAGCAGTACTTC.

The chain is built from TRBV5-1 and TRBJ2-7; D tentatively fits TRBD1 or TRBD2 (6 bases each). This CDR3 contains 15 residues. The germline V gene encodes CDR1 SGHRS and CDR2 YFSETQ. V was clipped by 0 bases and J by 1 base, with 11 bases between them. CDR3 coding DNA: TGCGCCAGCAGCTTGGGGGGGGCAGGGTCCTACGAGCAGTACTTC. Amino acids: CASSLGGAGSYEQYF.

The J gene is TRBJ1-1, the V gene TRBV6-8; the D gene is possibly TRBD1 (5 bases). The CDR3 extends over 16 amino acids. Germline CDR1 is MNHGY and CDR2 is SAAAGT. Deletions cut 0 bases from V and 4 bases from J, with 15 bases between. Written as DNA, the CDR3 is TGTGCCAGCAGTTACTCGAGAGGGGAGGTTGGCACTGAAGCTTTCTTT. It codes for CASSYSRGEVGTEAFF.

The chain uses TRBV6-8 and TRBJ2-3, with 10 nucleotides matching TRBD2. The CDR3 is 14 amino acids. Germline V lookup: CDR1 MNHGY, CDR2 SAAAGT. Trimming took 5 bases from V and 6 from J; bases not matched to a gene: 5. The CDR3 reads CASSVAGGADTQYF. The CDR3 nucleotides read TGTGCCAGCAGTGTAGCGGGAGGAGCGGATACGCAGTATTTT.

J is TRBJ1-1 and V is TRBV28, with D perhaps TRBD1 (5 bases). This CDR3 has 12 residues. Per germline, CDR1 MDHEN and CDR2 SYDVKM. V lost 7 bases, J lost 6 bases, and 12 bases lay in between. The chain's CDR3 is CASTTGTAEAFF. The CDR3 nucleotides are TGTGCCAGCACAACAGGTACGGCTGAAGCTTTCTTT.

This sequence joins TRBV19 and TRBJ2-1; 8 bases are a match to TRBD2. The CDR3 covers 13 residues. V shed 6 bases, J shed 7 bases, and the junction held 5 bases outside the gene matches. Germline V gene lookup returns CDR1 LNHDA and CDR2 SQIVND (reference sequence). CDR3 bases: TGTGCCAGTAGAATGGGCGGGAGGAATGAGCAGTTCTTC. This gives the protein CASRMGGRNEQFF.

V is TRBV28 and J is TRBJ1-2; D is unclear. Germline CDR1 is MDHEN and CDR2 is SYDVKM. The CDR3 runs to 13 residues. V lost 5 bases and J 8 bases, leaving 15 bases between the germline ends. The CDR3 DNA sequence: TGTGCCAGCAGTCTCCGGTTGGGGTACGGCTACACCTTC. Its protein is CASSLRLGYGYTF.

V gene TRBV6-8 combines with J gene TRBJ2-7, with D possibly being TRBD2 (5 bases). This CDR3 region has 12 residues. The V gene's germline CDR1 is MNHGY and CDR2 SAAAGT. The V end lost 9 bases, the J end lost 7 bases, and 16 bases lay between the germline ends. The CDR3 here is CASSAGPWEQYF. CDR3 in DNA: TGTGCCAGTTCTGCGGGCCCTTGGGAGCAGTACTTC.

The chain links TRBV11-3 to TRBJ2-2; 10 bases agree with TRBD2. The CDR3 contains 15 residues. The junction had 4 bases not matched to a gene; V was cut back by 2 bases and J by 7 bases. Germline V lookup: CDR1 SGHNT, CDR2 YENEEA. DNA for the CDR3: TGTGCCAGCAGCTTAAAGCGGGGGGGCGTCGGGGAGCTGTTTTTT. Encoded protein: CASSLKRGGVGELFF.

A note on this clone: At one end the junction does not follow the germline gene, possibly because of a read error. CDR3 loop: CASSLNGGLAFGEQFF. DNA for the CDR3: TGTGCCAGCAGCTTAAACGGCGGACTAGCGTTCGGTGAGCAGTTCTTC. The V call is TRBV15, the J call TRBJ2-1; 9 bases align to TRBD2. The germline CDR1 and CDR2 sequences are LNHNV and YYDKDF (reference sequence). The CDR3 is made up of 16 amino acids.

The chain couples TRBV28 to TRBJ1-3; no firm D call. This CDR3 is 17 amino acids long. Germline lookup yields CDR1 MDHEN and CDR2 SYDVKM. V lost 1 base to trimming and J lost 0 bases, with 13 bases between them. The CDR3 coding sequence is TGTGCCAGCAGTTTATTTTTGACGGGAAGCTCTGGAAACACCATATATTTT. This sequence encodes CASSLFLTGSSGNTIYF. Variable domain in full (rest from reference TRBV28 and TRBJ1-3): DVKVTQSSRYLVKRTGEKVFLECVQDMDHENMFWYRQDPGLGLRLIYFSYDVKMKEKGDIPEGYSVSREKKERFSLILESASTNQTSMYLCASSLFLTGSSGNTIYFGEGSWLTVV.

The CDR3 sequence is CASSYGTGSHTDYEQYF. Here the CDR3 DNA reads TGTGCCAGCAGCTATGGGACAGGGTCACATACCGACTACGAGCAGTACTTC. The V call is TRBV7-6, the J call TRBJ2-7, with 9 bases that match TRBD1. The germline CDR1 and CDR2 sequences are SGHVS and FNYEAQ. The V gene end was trimmed by 4 bases and the J gene end by 3 bases; junction bases not matched to a gene: 13. The CDR3 totals 17 residues. Looking up the rest from reference TRBV7-6 and TRBJ2-7 gives the full variable domain: GAGVSQSPRYKVTKRGQDVALRCDPISGHVSLYWYRQALGQGPEFLTYFNYEAQQDKSGLPNDRFSAERPEGSISTLTIQRTEQRDSAMYRCASSYGTGSHTDYEQYFGPGTRLTVT.

On this clone: Germline and junction disagree at one end, which may indicate a read error. The V gene is TRBV6-8, the J gene TRBJ2-7; D might be TRBD1 (5 bases). The CDR3 is 12 amino acids. Germline V gives CDR1 MNHGY, CDR2 SAAAGT. The chain's CDR3 is CASSHRQRLRFF. In nucleotides, the CDR3 is TGTGCCAGCAGTCACCGACAGCGACTGAGATTCTTC.

The gene calls are TRBV6-8 and TRBJ2-2; 9 bases map to TRBD2. The CDR3 is 15 amino acids. Germline CDR1 and CDR2: MNHGY and SAAAGT. V lost 4 bases and J lost 4; bases outside the gene matches: 4. The CDR3 region is CASSWLAGATGELFF. The CDR3 bases are TGTGCCAGCAGTTGGTTAGCGGGGGCCACCGGGGAGCTGTTTTTT.